A single sample gave rise to the 17 T cell receptor beta chains below, sequenced in a study of lymphopenia after photon versus proton radiotherapy. Data came from immunoSEQ multiplex PCR; TCRdb stores just in-frame clones and leaves some out. The sample contains 83,000 or so clones, 80% to 90% of which appear only once. This material consisted of peripheral blood, taken from a patient treated with proton-based radiotherapy. The receptors originated from a man aged 55 to 70 with pancreatic cancer.

The J gene is TRBJ2-7, the V gene TRBV7-9, with TRBD2 identical over 11 bases. Unmatched junction bases numbered 7, after V lost 7 bases and J lost 2 bases. This CDR3 contains 15 residues. Germline V gives CDR1 SEHNR, CDR2 FQNEAQ (reference sequence). The DNA of the CDR3 is TGTGCCAGCACCAATAGCGGGAGGGGAGCCTACGAGCAGTACTTC. It yields the protein CASTNSGRGAYEQYF.

V is TRBV9 and J is TRBJ2-3; unclear D gene. V lost 0 bases and J 4 bases, leaving 9 bases between the germline ends. The CDR3 contains 14 residues. CDR1 and CDR2 (germline): SGDLS, YYNGEE. The CDR3 DNA sequence: TGTGCCAGCAGCGTAGACGTTCCCCCAGATACGCAGTATTTT. Encoded protein: CASSVDVPPDTQYF.

This sequence joins TRBV27 and TRBJ2-1; tentative D call: TRBD2 (6 bases). The CDR3 has 14 amino acids. CDR1 and CDR2 (germline): MNHEY, SMNVEV (reference sequence). Trimming removed 6 bases at V and 9 bases at J, with 18 bases between. CDR3 residues: CASRNIGTPTEQFF. As DNA, the CDR3 is TGTGCCAGCAGGAACATCGGGACTCCCACTGAGCAGTTCTTC.

This chain links TRBV7-3 with TRBJ2-1, with 8 positions matching TRBD2. J lost 6 bases, V lost 5 bases, and 9 bases had no gene match. The germline gives CDR1 SGHTA, CDR2 FQGTGA. The CDR3 sequence is 15 residues long. In nucleotides, the CDR3 is TGTGCCAGCAGCCGCATAGCGGGACCGCTCAATGAGCAGTTCTTC. Translation gives CASSRIAGPLNEQFF.

The J gene is TRBJ2-5, the V gene TRBV6-1; 10 bases agree with TRBD2. CDR1 is MNHNS and CDR2 is SASEGT in the germline V gene. CDR3 size: 15 residues. J gave up 4 bases and V 6 bases, and 8 bases lay outside the gene matches. CDR3 sequence (DNA): TGTGCCAGCAGGACAGCGGGGGGGATTAGAGAGACCCAGTACTTC. Translated, it gives CASRTAGGIRETQYF.

This chain links TRBV19 with TRBJ2-1; D might be TRBD2 (6 bases). CDR1 and CDR2 (germline): LNHDA, SQIVND (reference sequence). The CDR3 is made up of 17 amino acids. The V end was cut by 4 bases, the J end by 6 bases, with 22 bases between. CDR3 nucleotides: TGTGCCAGTAGTAACCCCTTTGGAGGGAGAGGGGTCAATGAGCAGTTCTTC. Translating gives CASSNPFGGRGVNEQFF.

This clone was picked up a small number of times. The V gene is TRBV2, the J gene TRBJ1-1, with D tentatively TRBD1 (5 bases). The V end lost 5 bases, the J end lost 6 bases, and 7 bases lay between the germline ends. CDR3 size: 11 residues. The germline V gene has CDR1 SNHLY and CDR2 FYNNEI. The CDR3: CASSMGAEAFF. Here the CDR3 DNA reads TGTGCCAGCAGTATGGGGGCTGAAGCTTTCTTT.

This clone is medium-sized. This chain links TRBV4-2 with TRBJ1-2, with D perhaps TRBD1 (6 bases). V shed 1 base and J shed 5 bases, with 17 bases lying between them. Germline V CDR1 and CDR2: LGHNA, YNFKEQ. The length of the CDR3 is 16 residues. The CDR3 protein is CASSQGVVGGSYGYTF. The DNA for the CDR3 is TGTGCCAGCAGCCAAGGGGTCGTCGGGGGCTCGTATGGCTACACCTTC.

The gene calls are TRBV6-1 and TRBJ2-5; unclear D gene. The CDR3 has 15 amino acids. The V end was cut by 2 bases, the J end by 4 bases, with 14 bases between. The V gene's germline CDR1 is MNHNS and CDR2 SASEGT. DNA of the CDR3: TGTGCCAGCAGTGAATCCCATGGTCCGGGAGAGACCCAGTACTTC. It codes for CASSESHGPGETQYF.

This chain links TRBV29-1 with TRBJ2-1, with 8 bases aligning to TRBD1. Germline CDR1 SQVTM, CDR2 ANQGSEA. This CDR3 spans 14 amino acids. J gave up 9 bases and V 6 bases, and 13 bases lay outside the gene matches. The CDR3 reads CSVYSLDRASEQFF. The CDR3 DNA sequence: TGCAGCGTATACTCTCTGGACAGGGCGAGTGAGCAGTTCTTC.

The chain uses TRBV2 and TRBJ2-1, with TRBD1 as a possible D gene (5 bases). The CDR3 has 15 residues. Trimming left V 3 bases short and J 6 bases short, with 15 bases between. CDR1 and CDR2 from the germline V gene are SNHLY and FYNNEI. CDR3 DNA: TGTGCCAGCAGTGAGACGAGCTTAGGGGTCAATGAGCAGTTCTTC. It encodes CASSETSLGVNEQFF.

The V call is TRBV7-2, the J call TRBJ1-1; D not certain. The V and J ends lost 7 bases and 1 base respectively, with 13 bases between them. The CDR3 runs 14 residues. Looked up from germline, CDR1 is SGHTA and CDR2 is FQGNSA. The CDR3 sequence: CASTPLWQNTEAFF. For the CDR3, the DNA is TGTGCCAGCACCCCTCTATGGCAGAACACTGAAGCTTTCTTT.

For this clone: The junction shows a germline mismatch at one end, possibly a read error. This chain links TRBV4-1 with TRBJ1-1; tentative D call: TRBD1 (6 bases). This CDR3 has 16 residues. Germline CDR1 and CDR2: MGHRA and YSYEKL. The CDR3 protein is CASRQEGGALNSEAFF. CDR3 bases: TGCGCCAGCAGGCAGGAGGGGGGGGCCCTGAACTCTGAAGCTTTCTTT.

The V and J genes are TRBV5-1 and TRBJ2-3; D ambiguous. Deletions cut 5 bases from V and 2 bases from J, with 15 bases between. This CDR3 is 15 amino acids long. Germline V lookup: CDR1 SGHRS, CDR2 YFSETQ. CDR3 protein: CASSRSENPTDTQYF. The CDR3 coding sequence is TGCGCCAGCAGTCGGAGCGAGAACCCCACAGATACGCAGTATTTT.

This clone was counted many times. The rearrangement links TRBV2 to TRBJ2-7; D may be TRBD2 (6 bases). Germline V gene sequence: CDR1 SNHLY, CDR2 FYNNEI. Between the trimmed V and J ends, which lost 6 bases and 7 bases, there was a span of 19 bases. This CDR3 has 14 amino acids. CDR3 DNA: TGTGCCAGCAGCGGGCCCGGGAGCCGGTGGGAGCAGTACTTC. Translation: CASSGPGSRWEQYF.

The J gene is TRBJ2-2, the V gene TRBV27; 13 nucleotides line up with TRBD2. The junction had 5 bases not matched to a gene; V was cut back by 6 bases and J by 4 bases. Germline CDR1 reads MNHEY; CDR2 reads SMNVEV (reference sequence). The CDR3 length is 16 residues. This CDR3 reads CASSPGLAGVTGELFF. The CDR3 coding sequence is TGTGCCAGCAGCCCTGGACTAGCGGGAGTCACCGGGGAGCTGTTTTTT.

This clone was found a few times. This chain connects TRBV30 to TRBJ1-5; D remains unclear. The germline gives CDR1 GTSNPN, CDR2 SVGIG (reference sequence). This CDR3 has 15 residues. Trimming removed 0 bases at V and 6 bases at J, with 15 bases between. CDR3: CAWSVGLSGVQPQHF. The CDR3, as DNA: TGTGCCTGGAGTGTCGGATTGTCAGGCGTTCAGCCCCAGCATTTT.